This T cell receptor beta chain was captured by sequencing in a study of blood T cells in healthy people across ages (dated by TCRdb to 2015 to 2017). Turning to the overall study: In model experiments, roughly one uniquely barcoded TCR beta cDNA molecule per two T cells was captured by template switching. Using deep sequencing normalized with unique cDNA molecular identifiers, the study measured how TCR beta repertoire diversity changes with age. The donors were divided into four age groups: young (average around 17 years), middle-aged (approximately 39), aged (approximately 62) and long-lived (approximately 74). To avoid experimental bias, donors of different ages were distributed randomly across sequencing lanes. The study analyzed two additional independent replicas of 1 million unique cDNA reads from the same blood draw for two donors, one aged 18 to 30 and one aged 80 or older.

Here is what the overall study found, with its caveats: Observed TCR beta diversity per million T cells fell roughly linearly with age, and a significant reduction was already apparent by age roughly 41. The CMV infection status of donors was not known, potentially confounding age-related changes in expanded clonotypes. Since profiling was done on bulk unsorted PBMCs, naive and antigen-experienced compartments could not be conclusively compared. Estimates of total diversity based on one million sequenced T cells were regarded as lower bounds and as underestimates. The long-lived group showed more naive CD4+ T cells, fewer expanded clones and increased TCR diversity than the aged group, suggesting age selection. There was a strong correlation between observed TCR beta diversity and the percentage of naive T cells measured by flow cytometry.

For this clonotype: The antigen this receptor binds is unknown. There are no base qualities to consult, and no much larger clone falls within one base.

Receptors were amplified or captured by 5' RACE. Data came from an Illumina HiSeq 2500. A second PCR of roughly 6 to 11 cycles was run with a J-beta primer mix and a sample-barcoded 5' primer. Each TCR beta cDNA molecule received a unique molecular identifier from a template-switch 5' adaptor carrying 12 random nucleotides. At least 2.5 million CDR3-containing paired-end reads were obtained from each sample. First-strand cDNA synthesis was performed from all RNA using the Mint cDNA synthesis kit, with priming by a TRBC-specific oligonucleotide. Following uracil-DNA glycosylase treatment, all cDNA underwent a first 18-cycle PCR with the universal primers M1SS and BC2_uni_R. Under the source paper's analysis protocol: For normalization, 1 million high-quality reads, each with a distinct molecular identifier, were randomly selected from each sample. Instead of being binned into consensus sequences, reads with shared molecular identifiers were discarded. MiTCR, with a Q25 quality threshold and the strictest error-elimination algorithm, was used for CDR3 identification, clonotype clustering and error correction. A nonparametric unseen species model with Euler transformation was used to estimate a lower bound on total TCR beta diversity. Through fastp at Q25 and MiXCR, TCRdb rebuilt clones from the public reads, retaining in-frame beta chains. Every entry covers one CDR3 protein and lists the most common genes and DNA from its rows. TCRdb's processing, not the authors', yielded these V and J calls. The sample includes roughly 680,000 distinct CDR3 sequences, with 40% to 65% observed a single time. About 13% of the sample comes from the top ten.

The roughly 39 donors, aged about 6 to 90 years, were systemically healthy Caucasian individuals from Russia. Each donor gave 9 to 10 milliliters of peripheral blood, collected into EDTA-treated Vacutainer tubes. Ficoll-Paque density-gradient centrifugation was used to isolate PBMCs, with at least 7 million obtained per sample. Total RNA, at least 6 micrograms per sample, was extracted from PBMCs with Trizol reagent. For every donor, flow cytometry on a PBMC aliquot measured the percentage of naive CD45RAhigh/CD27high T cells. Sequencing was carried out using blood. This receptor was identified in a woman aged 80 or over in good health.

The sequenced DNA: TGTGCCAGCAGCCCCGGGACAGCCAGCAATCAGCCCCAGCATTTT. It translates to CASSPGTASNQPQHF. This chain is built from TRBV9 and TRBJ1-5; TRBD1 lines up with 7 middle nucleotides. Compared with germline, V lacks 4 bases and J lacks 1 base; bases without a gene match: 5. The CDR3 goes from the cysteine to the phenylalanine over 15 residues. Only the CDR3 DNA is retained, 45 bases long and in frame from the first base. The germline V gene provides CDR1 SGDLS and CDR2 YYNGEE.